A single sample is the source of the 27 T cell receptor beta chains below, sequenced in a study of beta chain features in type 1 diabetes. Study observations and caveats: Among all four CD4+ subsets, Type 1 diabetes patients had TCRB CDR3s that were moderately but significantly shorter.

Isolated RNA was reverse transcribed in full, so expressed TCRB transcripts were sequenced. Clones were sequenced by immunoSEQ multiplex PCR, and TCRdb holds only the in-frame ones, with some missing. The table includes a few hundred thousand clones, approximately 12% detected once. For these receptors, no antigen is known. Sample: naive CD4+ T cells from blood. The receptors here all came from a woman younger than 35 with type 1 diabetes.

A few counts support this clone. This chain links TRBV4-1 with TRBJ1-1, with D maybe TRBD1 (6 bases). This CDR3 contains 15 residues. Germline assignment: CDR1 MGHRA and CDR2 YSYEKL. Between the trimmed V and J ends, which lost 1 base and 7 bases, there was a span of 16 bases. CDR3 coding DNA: TGCGCCAGCAGCCAAGGCGGGGGGCAGTCATATGAAGCTTTCTTT. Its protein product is CASSQGGGQSYEAFF.

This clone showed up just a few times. The CDR3 DNA reads TGTGCCAGCAGCTTGAAATTTCGTGGTCAGGGCTACACCTTC. Its translation: CASSLKFRGQGYTF. The chain employs TRBV5-4 and TRBJ1-2; no definite D call. CDR1 SGHNT and CDR2 YYREEE come from the germline V gene (reference sequence). Trimming pared 1 base from V and 8 bases from J, leaving 15 bases between. The CDR3 is 14 residues long.

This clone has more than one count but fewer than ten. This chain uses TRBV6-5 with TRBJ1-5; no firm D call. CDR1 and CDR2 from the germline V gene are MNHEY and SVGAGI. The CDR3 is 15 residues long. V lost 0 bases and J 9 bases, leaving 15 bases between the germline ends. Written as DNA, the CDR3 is TGTGCCAGCAGTTACTCGATTTATTCGGGTGTGCCCCAGCATTTT. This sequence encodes CASSYSIYSGVPQHF.

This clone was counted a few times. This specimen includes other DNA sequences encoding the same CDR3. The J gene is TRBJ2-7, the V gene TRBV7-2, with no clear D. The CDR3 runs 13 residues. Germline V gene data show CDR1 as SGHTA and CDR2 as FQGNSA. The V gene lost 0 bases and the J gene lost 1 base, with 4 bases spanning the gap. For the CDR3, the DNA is TGTGCCAGCAGCTTAGCCAGATCCTACGAGCAGTACTTC. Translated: CASSLARSYEQYF.

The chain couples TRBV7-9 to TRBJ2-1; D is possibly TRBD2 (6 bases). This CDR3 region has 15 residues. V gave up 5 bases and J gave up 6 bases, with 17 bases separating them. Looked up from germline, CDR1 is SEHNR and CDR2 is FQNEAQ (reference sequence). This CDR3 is CASSLGDSLGNEQFF. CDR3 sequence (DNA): TGTGCCAGCAGCCTAGGGGACTCATTGGGCAATGAGCAGTTCTTC. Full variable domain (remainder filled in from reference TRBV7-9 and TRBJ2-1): DTGVSQNPRHKITKRGQNVTFRCDPISEHNRLYWYRQTLGQGPEFLTYFQNEAQLEKSRLLSDRFSAERPKGSFSTLEIQRTEQGDSAMYLCASSLGDSLGNEQFFGPGTRLTVL.

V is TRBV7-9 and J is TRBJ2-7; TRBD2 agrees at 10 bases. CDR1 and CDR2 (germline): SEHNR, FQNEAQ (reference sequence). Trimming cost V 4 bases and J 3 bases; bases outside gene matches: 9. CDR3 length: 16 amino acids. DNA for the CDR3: TGTGCCAGCAGCTCCTATAGCGGGGGGAAATACTACGAGCAGTACTTC. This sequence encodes CASSSYSGGKYYEQYF.

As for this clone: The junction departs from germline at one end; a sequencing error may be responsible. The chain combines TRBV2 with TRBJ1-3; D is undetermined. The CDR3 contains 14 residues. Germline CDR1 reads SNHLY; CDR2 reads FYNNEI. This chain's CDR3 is CVSALYGIGNTIYF. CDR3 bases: TGTGTCAGCGCCCTATACGGGATCGGCAACACCATATATTTT. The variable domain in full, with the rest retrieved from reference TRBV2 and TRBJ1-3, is EPEVTQTPSHQVTQMGQEVILRCVPISNHLYFYWYRQILGQKVEFLVSFYNNEISEKSEIFDDQFSVERPDGSNFTLKIRSTKLEDSAMYFCVSALYGIGNTIYFGEGSWLTVV.

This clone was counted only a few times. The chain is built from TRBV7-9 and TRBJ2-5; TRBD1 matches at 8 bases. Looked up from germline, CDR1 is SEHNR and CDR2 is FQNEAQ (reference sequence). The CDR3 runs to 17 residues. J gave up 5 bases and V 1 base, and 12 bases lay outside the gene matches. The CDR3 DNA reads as TGTGCCAGCAGCTTAGGGGAAGGACAGGGATTTCGGGAGACCCAGTACTTC. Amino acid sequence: CASSLGEGQGFRETQYF.

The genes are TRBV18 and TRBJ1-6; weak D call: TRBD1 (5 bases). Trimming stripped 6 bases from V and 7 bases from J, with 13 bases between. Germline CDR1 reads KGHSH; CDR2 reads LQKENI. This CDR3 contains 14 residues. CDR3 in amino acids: CASSLEQGNSPLHF. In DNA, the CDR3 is TGTGCCAGCTCCCTGGAGCAGGGAAATTCACCCCTCCACTTT.

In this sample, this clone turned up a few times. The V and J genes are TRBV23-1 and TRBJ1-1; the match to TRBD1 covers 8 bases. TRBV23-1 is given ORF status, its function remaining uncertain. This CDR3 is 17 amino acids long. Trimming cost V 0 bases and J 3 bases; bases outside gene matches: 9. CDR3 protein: CASSQSRNQGQDTEAFF. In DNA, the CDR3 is TGCGCCAGCAGTCAATCGAGAAATCAGGGACAGGACACTGAAGCTTTCTTT.

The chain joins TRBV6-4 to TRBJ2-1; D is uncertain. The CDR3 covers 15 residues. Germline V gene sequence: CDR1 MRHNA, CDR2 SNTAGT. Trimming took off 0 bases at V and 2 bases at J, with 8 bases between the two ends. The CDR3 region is CASSDSARPYNEQFF. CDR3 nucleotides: TGTGCCAGCAGTGACTCGGCTCGTCCCTACAATGAGCAGTTCTTC.

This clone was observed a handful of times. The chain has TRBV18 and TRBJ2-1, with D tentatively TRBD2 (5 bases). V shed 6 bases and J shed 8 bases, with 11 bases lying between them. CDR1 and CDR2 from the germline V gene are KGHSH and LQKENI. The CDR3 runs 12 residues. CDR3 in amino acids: CASSSGNDEQFF. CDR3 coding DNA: TGTGCCAGCTCTTCGGGGAACGATGAGCAGTTCTTC.

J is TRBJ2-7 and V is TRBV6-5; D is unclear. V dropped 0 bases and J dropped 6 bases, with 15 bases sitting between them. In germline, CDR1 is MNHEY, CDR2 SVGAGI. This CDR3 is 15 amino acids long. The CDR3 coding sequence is TGTGCCAGCAGTTACTCGAGAGGTTCTCTCCGCGAGCAGTACTTC. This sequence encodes CASSYSRGSLREQYF.

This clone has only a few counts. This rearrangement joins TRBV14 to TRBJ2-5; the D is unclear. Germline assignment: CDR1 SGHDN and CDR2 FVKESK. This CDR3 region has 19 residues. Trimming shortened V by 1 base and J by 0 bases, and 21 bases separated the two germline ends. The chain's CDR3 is CASSQGAWSQASHQETQYF. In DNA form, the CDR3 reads TGTGCCAGCAGCCAAGGGGCCTGGTCGCAAGCCTCCCACCAAGAGACCCAGTACTTC.

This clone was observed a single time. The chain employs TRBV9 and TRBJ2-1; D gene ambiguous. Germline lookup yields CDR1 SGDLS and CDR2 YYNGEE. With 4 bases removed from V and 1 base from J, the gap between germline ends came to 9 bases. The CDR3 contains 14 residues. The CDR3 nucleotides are TGTGCCAGCAGCCCCCGCGGTTCCTACAATGAGCAGTTCTTC. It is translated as CASSPRGSYNEQFF.

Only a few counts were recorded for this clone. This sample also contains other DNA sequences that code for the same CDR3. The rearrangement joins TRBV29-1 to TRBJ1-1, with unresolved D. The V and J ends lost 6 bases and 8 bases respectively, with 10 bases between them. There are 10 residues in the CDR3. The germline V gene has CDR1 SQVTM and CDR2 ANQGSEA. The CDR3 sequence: CSVATGEAFF. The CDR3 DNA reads TGCAGCGTCGCGACGGGAGAAGCTTTCTTT.

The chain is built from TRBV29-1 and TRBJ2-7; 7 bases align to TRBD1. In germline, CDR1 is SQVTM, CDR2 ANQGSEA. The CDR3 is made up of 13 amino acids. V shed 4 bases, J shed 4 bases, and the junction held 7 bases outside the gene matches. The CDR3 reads CSVGTGNSYEQYF. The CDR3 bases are TGCAGCGTTGGGACAGGAAATTCTTACGAGCAGTACTTC.

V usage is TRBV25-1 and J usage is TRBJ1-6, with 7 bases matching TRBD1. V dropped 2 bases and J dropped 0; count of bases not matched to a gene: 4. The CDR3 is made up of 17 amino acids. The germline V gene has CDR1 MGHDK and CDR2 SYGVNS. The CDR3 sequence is CASSEGTASSYNSPLHF. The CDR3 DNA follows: TGTGCCAGCAGTGAAGGGACAGCCAGCTCCTATAATTCACCCCTCCACTTT.

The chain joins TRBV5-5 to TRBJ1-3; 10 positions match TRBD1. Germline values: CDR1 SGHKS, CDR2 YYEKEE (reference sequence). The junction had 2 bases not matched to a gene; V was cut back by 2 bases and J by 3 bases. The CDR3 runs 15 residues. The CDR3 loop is CASSFGTGVGNTIYF. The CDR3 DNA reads TGTGCCAGCAGCTTCGGGACAGGGGTTGGAAACACCATATATTTT.

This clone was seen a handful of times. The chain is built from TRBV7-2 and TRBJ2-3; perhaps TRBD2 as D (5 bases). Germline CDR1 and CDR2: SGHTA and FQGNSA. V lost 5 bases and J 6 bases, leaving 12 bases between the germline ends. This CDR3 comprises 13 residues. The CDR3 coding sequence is TGTGCCAGCAGCAGCACTAGTCACGATACGCAGTATTTT. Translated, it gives CASSSTSHDTQYF.

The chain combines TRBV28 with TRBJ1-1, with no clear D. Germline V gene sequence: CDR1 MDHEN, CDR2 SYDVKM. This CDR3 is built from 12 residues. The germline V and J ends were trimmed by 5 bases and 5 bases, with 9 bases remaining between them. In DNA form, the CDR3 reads TGTGCCAGCAGTCTCATTGAGACTGAAGCTTTCTTT. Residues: CASSLIETEAFF. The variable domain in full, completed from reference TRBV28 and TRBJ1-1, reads DVKVTQSSRYLVKRTGEKVFLECVQDMDHENMFWYRQDPGLGLRLIYFSYDVKMKEKGDIPEGYSVSREKKERFSLILESASTNQTSMYLCASSLIETEAFFGQGTRLTVV.

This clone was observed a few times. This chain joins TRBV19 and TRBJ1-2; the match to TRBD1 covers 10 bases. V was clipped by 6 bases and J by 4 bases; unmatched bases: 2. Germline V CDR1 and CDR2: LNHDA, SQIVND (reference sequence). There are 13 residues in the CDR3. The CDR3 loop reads CASRTGGGYGYTF. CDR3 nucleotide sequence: TGTGCCAGTAGGACAGGGGGCGGCTATGGCTACACCTTC.

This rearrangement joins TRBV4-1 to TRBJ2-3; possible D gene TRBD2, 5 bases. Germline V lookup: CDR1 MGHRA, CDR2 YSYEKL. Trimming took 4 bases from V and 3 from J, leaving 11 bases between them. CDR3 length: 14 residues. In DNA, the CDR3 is TGCGCCAGCAGCCCTAGAGAGGGAACAGATACGCAGTATTTT. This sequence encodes CASSPREGTDTQYF.

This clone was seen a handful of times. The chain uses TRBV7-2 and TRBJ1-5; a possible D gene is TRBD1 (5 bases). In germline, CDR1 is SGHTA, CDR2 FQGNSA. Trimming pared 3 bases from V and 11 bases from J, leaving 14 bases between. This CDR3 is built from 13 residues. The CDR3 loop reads CASSLAGTATQHF. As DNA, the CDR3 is TGTGCCAGCAGCTTGGCGGGGACTGCGACCCAGCATTTT.

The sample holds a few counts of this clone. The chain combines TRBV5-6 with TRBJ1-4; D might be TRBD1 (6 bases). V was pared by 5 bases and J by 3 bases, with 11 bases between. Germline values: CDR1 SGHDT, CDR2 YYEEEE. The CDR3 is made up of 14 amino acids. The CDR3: CASRLQGSNEKLFF. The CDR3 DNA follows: TGTGCCAGCAGACTACAGGGATCTAATGAAAAACTGTTTTTT.

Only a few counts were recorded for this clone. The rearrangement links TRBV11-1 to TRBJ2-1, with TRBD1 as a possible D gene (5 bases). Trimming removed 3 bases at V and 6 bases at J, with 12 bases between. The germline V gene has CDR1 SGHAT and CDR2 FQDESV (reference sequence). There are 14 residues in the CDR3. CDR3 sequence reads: CASSLTDIRNEQFF. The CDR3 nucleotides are TGTGCCAGCAGCTTGACGGACATACGCAATGAGCAGTTCTTC.

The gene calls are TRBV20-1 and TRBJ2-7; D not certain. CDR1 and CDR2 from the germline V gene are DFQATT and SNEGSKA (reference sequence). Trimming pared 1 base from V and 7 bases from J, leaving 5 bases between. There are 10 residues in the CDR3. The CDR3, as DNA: TGCAGTGCTAGAGGGCGGGAGCAGTACTTC. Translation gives CSARGREQYF.